Listed here are 17 T cell receptor beta chains from one sample, sequenced in a study of T-cell reconstitution after alpha-beta-depleted transplantation in children. A TCRbeta library incorporating unique molecular identifiers was prepared. In TCRdb, the PCR reads were re-called with MiXCR into one record per CDR3 protein. Here the sample spans hundreds of thousands of distinct CDR3 sequences, more than 20% being singletons. Sequencing used PBMCs, mostly from graft donor cells, obtained 360 days after TCRalphabeta/CD19-depleted stem cell transplant. The receptors shown here come from a female patient between 2 and 10 years old who had a stem cell transplant for congenital amegakaryocytic thrombocytopenia, so the T cells may come from the graft donor.

The chain joins TRBV4-3 to TRBJ2-7; tentative D call: TRBD1 (6 bases). V was clipped by 4 bases and J by 5 bases, with 18 bases between them. CDR1 and CDR2 (germline): LGHNA, YSLEER. CDR3 length: 15 amino acids. The CDR3 loop is CASSLGGQGRDEQYF. CDR3 DNA sequence: TGCGCCAGCAGCCTAGGGGGTCAGGGCCGGGACGAGCAGTACTTC.

There are many counts of this clonotype. The genes are TRBV5-1 and TRBJ1-5; D is unresolved. Germline CDR1 SGHRS, CDR2 YFSETQ. This CDR3 region has 13 residues. V lost 0 bases and J lost 4, with 5 bases in between. The DNA of the CDR3 is TGCGCCAGCAGCTTGGTTGGGAATCAGCCCCAGCATTTT. This encodes CASSLVGNQPQHF.

This clonotype has just one count. The V and J genes are TRBV19 and TRBJ1-1, with D perhaps TRBD1 (6 bases). This CDR3 contains 16 residues. Trimming took off 7 bases at V and 6 bases at J, with 24 bases between the two ends. CDR1 LNHDA and CDR2 SQIVND come from the germline V gene (reference sequence). CDR3 sequence (DNA): TGTGCCAGTAACCCACGCAGTATTCGGGGGGCCTCTGAAGCTTTCTTT. Translation: CASNPRSIRGASEAFF.

This clonotype was seen a single time. The chain joins TRBV25-1 to TRBJ1-1; D possibly corresponds to TRBD1 (5 bases). Trimming cost V 7 bases and J 4 bases, with 16 bases left between them. The germline V gene encodes CDR1 MGHDK and CDR2 SYGVNS. The CDR3 is made up of 14 amino acids. CDR3 region: CASMEQGDSTEAFF. The CDR3 DNA is TGTGCCAGCATGGAGCAAGGGGATAGCACTGAAGCTTTCTTT. Drawing the rest from reference TRBV25-1 and TRBJ1-1, the complete variable domain is EADIYQTPRYLVIGTGKKITLECSQTMGHDKMYWYQQDPGMELHLIHYSYGVNSTEKGDLSSESTVSRIRTEHFPLTLESARPSHTSQYLCASMEQGDSTEAFFGQGTRLTVV.

This rearrangement joins TRBV24-1 to TRBJ2-5, with TRBD1 identical over 12 bases. J lost 5 bases, V lost 4 bases, and 4 bases had no gene match. The CDR3 runs to 15 residues. From germline, CDR1 is KGHDR and CDR2 SFDVKD. CDR3 sequence: CATSEGTGGRETQYF. The DNA of the CDR3 is TGTGCCACCAGTGAGGGGACAGGGGGCCGGGAGACCCAGTACTTC.

This chain joins TRBV19 and TRBJ2-1; TRBD2 agrees at 9 bases. Germline V gene lookup returns CDR1 LNHDA and CDR2 SQIVND (reference sequence). Unmatched junction bases numbered 13, after V lost 4 bases and J lost 6 bases. The CDR3 loop spans 17 amino acids. The CDR3 DNA is TGTGCCAGTAGTAACCCTCTGGGTAGCGGGGGAACCAATGAGCAGTTCTTC. It is translated as CASSNPLGSGGTNEQFF.

The chain has TRBV28 and TRBJ2-7; 10 nucleotides line up with TRBD1. The CDR3 covers 13 residues. V lost 6 bases, J lost 6 bases, and 5 bases stayed unmatched. The V gene's germline CDR1 is MDHEN and CDR2 SYDVKM. The CDR3 loop is CASRSTGGSEQYF. For the CDR3, the DNA is TGTGCCAGCAGATCGACAGGGGGCTCCGAGCAGTACTTC.

This clonotype was seen only a few times. The rearrangement joins TRBV5-1 to TRBJ2-1; 15 bases are a match to TRBD2. With 4 bases clipped from V and 8 bases from J, the junction kept 7 bases outside the gene matches. Looked up from germline, CDR1 is SGHRS and CDR2 is YFSETQ. The CDR3 consists of 16 residues. The CDR3: CASSAGLAGGRHEQFF. CDR3 in DNA: TGCGCCAGCAGCGCGGGACTAGCGGGAGGAAGGCATGAGCAGTTCTTC.

This clonotype came up a few times. The chain carries TRBV20-1 and TRBJ2-7; 7 positions agree with TRBD1. CDR1 DFQATT and CDR2 SNEGSKA come from the germline V gene (reference sequence). V was clipped by 5 bases and J by 3 bases; unmatched bases: 10. The CDR3 has 14 amino acids. The CDR3 is CSARRDSPSYEQYF. The CDR3 nucleotides are TGCAGTGCTCGCCGGGACAGTCCTAGCTACGAGCAGTACTTC.

The chain recombines TRBV28 with TRBJ2-7; unclear D gene. Germline loops: CDR1 MDHEN, CDR2 SYDVKM. The CDR3 has 14 amino acids. V was shortened by 6 bases and J by 5 bases, with 17 bases between the two germline ends. CDR3 loop: CASSSVGQVDEQYF. CDR3 DNA: TGTGCCAGCAGCAGCGTCGGGCAGGTTGACGAGCAGTACTTC.

V and J are TRBV6-2 or TRBV6-3 and TRBJ2-7; tentative D call: TRBD2 (5 bases). Trimming removed 6 bases at V and 6 bases at J, with 21 bases between. Germline V CDR1 and CDR2: MNHEY, SVGEGT. The CDR3 totals 15 residues. Written as DNA, the CDR3 is TGTGCCAGCAGGAGGGTTTGGCTAGTCGGAGGCGAGCAGTACTTC. It yields the protein CASRRVWLVGGEQYF.

This clonotype has a handful of counts. The V gene is TRBV9, the J gene TRBJ2-1, with 9 bases lining up with TRBD2. CDR1 and CDR2 (germline): SGDLS, YYNGEE. This CDR3 region has 18 residues. The J segment lost 2 bases and the V segment lost 0 bases, leaving 9 bases of the junction unmatched. The CDR3 DNA reads TGTGCCAGCAGCGTAGCTTTTGGTCCTAGCGGGACCTACAATGAGCAGTTCTTC. It translates to CASSVAFGPSGTYNEQFF.

In its sample, this clonotype was seen a few times. The chain has TRBV5-1 and TRBJ2-5; TRBD2 agrees at 8 bases. The CDR3 totals 15 residues. Germline V gene data show CDR1 as SGHRS and CDR2 as YFSETQ. Unmatched junction bases numbered 1, after V lost 0 bases and J lost 0 bases. In nucleotides, the CDR3 is TGCGCCAGCAGCTTGGCTAGCGGGTACCAAGAGACCCAGTACTTC. Translation: CASSLASGYQETQYF.

The genes are TRBV20-1 and TRBJ1-4; D gene ambiguous. V was cut by 0 bases and J by 10 bases, with 12 bases left in between. The CDR3 is 13 amino acids. Germline V lookup: CDR1 DFQATT, CDR2 SNEGSKA (reference sequence). The CDR3 DNA reads as TGCAGTGCTAGAGATCGGCAGCGCGGAAAACTGTTTTTT. It encodes CSARDRQRGKLFF.

This clonotype was picked up a small number of times. The chain links TRBV13 to TRBJ2-1, with TRBD2 identical over 13 bases. J lost 10 bases, V lost 1 base, and 16 bases had no gene match. Germline values: CDR1 PRHDT, CDR2 FYEKMQ (reference sequence). The CDR3 runs to 19 residues. CDR3 amino acids: CASSLETSGLAGRNGEQFF. The CDR3 region has the DNA TGTGCCAGCAGCTTAGAAACATCGGGACTAGCGGGGCGGAATGGGGAGCAGTTCTTC.

This clonotype was recorded a few times. The chain carries TRBV12-3 or TRBV12-4 and TRBJ2-7, with D perhaps TRBD1 or TRBD2 (5 bases each). The CDR3 loop spans 12 amino acids. V was cut by 6 bases and J by 2 bases, with 8 bases left in between. CDR3 nucleotides: TGTGCCAGCAGGGGACCGACCTACGAGCAGTACTTC. Encoded protein: CASRGPTYEQYF.

The chain links TRBV15 to TRBJ2-7, with D perhaps matching TRBD1 or TRBD2 (5 bases each). This CDR3 spans 14 amino acids. Germline assignment: CDR1 LNHNV and CDR2 YYDKDF (reference sequence). Trimming left V 1 base short and J 7 bases short, with 14 bases between. Here the CDR3 DNA reads TGTGCCACCAGCAGAGCGAGGGGCAGGGCTGAGCAGTACTTC. Its protein is CATSRARGRAEQYF.